The sequence of this T cell receptor (beta chain) was determined in a study of yellow fever vaccine responses in identical twins. Per the germline V gene, CDR1 is LNHNV and CDR2 is YYDKDF (reference sequence). CDR3 length equals 13 residues. With 8 bases clipped from V and 4 bases from J, the junction kept 7 bases outside the gene matches. Findings of the study overall: The T cell response to vaccination in identical twins was reportedly partly convergent and partly personalized.

MiXCR, run by TCRdb on the RT-PCR reads, gives a single entry per CDR3 protein. The sample gives about 19,000 distinct CDR3 sequences, about 65% of which show up once; about 2.5% is in the top ten. A remark on this clonotype: What it recognizes is unknown.

The material sequenced was T cells from blood (PBMCs), unsorted or a sorted subset (not recorded which), taken before or after yellow fever vaccination (not recorded which). The clonotype was recovered from a woman aged 18-29 years who received the yellow fever vaccine. The rearrangement links TRBV15 to TRBJ1-2; 7 bases agree with TRBD1. CDR3 nucleotide sequence: TGTGCCACCGCCCGGGCAGGGGGCTATGGCTACACCTTC. This gives the protein CATARAGGYGYTF.